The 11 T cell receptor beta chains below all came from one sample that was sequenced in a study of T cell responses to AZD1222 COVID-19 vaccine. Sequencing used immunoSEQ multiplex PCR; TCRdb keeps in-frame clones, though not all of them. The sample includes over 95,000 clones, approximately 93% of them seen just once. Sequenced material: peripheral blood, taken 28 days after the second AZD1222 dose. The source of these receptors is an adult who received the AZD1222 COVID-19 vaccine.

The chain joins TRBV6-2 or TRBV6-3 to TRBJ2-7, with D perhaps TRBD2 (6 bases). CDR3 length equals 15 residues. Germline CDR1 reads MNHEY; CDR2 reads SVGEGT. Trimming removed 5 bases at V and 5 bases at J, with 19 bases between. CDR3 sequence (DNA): TGTGCCAGCAGTCAACCCTTTTTGAGGGAGGACGAGCAGTACTTC. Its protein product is CASSQPFLREDEQYF.

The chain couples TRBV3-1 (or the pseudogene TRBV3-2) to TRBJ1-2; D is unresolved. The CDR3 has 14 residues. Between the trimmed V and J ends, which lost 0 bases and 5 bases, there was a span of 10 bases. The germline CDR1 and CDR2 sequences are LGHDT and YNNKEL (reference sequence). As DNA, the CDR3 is TGTGCCAGCAGCCAAGATAATCCCAGTTATGGCTACACCTTC. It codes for CASSQDNPSYGYTF.

The CDR3 sequence: CASSLSEGLEQYF. DNA for the CDR3: TGTGCCAGCAGCTTAAGTGAGGGTCTCGAGCAGTACTTC. J is TRBJ2-7 and V is TRBV11-2; D perhaps matches TRBD2 (5 bases). Germline lookup yields CDR1 SGHAT and CDR2 FQNNGV. V lost 2 bases and J 6 bases, leaving 11 bases between the germline ends. The length of the CDR3 is 13 residues.

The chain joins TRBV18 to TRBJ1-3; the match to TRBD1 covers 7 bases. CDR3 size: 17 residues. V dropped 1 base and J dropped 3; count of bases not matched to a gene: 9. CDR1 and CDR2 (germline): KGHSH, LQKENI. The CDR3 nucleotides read TGTGCCAGCTCACCACTCGAATCACGACAGGGTGGAAACACCATATATTTT. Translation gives CASSPLESRQGGNTIYF.

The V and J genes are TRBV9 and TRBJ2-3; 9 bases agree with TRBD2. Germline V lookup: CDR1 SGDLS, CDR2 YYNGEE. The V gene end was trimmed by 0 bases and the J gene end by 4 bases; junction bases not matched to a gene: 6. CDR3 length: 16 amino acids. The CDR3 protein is CASSVAGTSNSDTQYF. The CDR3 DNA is TGTGCCAGCAGCGTAGCGGGGACTAGCAATTCAGATACGCAGTATTTT.

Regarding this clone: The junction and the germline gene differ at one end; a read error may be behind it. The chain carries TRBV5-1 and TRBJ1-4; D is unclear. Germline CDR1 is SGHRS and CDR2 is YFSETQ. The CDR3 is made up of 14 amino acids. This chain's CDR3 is CASSFGRPKEKLFF. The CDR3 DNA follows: TGCGCCAGCAGCTTCGGCAGACCTAAGGAAAAACTGTTTTTT.

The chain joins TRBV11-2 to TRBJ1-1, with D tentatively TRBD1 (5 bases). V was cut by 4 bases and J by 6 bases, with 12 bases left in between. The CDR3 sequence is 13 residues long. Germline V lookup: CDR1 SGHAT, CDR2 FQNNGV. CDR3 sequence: CASSSPSGPEAFF. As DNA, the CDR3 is TGTGCCAGCAGCTCCCCGTCGGGGCCTGAAGCTTTCTTT.

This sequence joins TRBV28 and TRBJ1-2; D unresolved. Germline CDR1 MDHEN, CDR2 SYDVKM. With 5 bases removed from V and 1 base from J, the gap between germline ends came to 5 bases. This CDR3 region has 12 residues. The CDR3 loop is CASSNSNYGYTF. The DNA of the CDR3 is TGTGCCAGCAGTAATAGTAACTATGGCTACACCTTC.

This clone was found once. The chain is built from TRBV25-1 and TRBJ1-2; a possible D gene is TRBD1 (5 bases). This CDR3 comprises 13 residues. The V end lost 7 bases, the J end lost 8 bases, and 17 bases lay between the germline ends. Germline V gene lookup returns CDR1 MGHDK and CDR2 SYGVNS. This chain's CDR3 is CASTSGGVRGYTF. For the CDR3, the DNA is TGTGCCAGCACTTCCGGGGGGGTGAGGGGCTACACCTTC.

CDR3 region: CASSPPTVMNTEAFF. CDR3 bases: TGTGCCAGCTCACCCCCGACAGTAATGAACACTGAAGCTTTCTTT. The chain joins TRBV18 to TRBJ1-1, with D maybe TRBD1 (5 bases). Germline V lookup: CDR1 KGHSH, CDR2 LQKENI. Trimming pared 3 bases from V and 0 bases from J, leaving 11 bases between. The CDR3 spans 15 residues.

CDR3 sequence: CASSPRTGDETQYF. CDR3 sequence (DNA): TGTGCCAGCAGTCCTAGGACAGGGGATGAGACCCAGTACTTC. The chain joins TRBV25-1 to TRBJ2-5; TRBD1 aligns across 9 bases. V lost 5 bases, J lost 5 bases, and 6 bases stayed unmatched. Per the germline V gene, CDR1 is MGHDK and CDR2 is SYGVNS. The CDR3 has 14 residues.